Below are 8 T cell receptor beta chains sequenced from a single sample in a study of cytomegalovirus exposure and HLA in healthy donors. The PCR contained 60 Vbeta and 13 Jbeta primers. Clones were sequenced by immunoSEQ multiplex PCR, and TCRdb holds only the in-frame ones, with some missing. This table has 170,000 or so clones, more than 65% appearing once. Specimen: PBMCs. These receptors all stem from a man aged 50 or older in good health and CMV-seropositive.

The V gene is TRBV5-1, the J gene TRBJ1-1, with TRBD1 identical over 9 bases. After removal of 4 bases from V and 0 bases from J, the junction contained 7 bases not matched to a gene. Germline CDR1 SGHRS, CDR2 YFSETQ. This CDR3 is built from 16 residues. CDR3 in amino acids: CASSLGQGGVNTEAFF. CDR3 sequence (DNA): TGCGCCAGCAGCCTGGGACAGGGCGGGGTGAACACTGAAGCTTTCTTT. Combining the CDR3 with reference TRBV5-1 and TRBJ1-1 gives the whole variable domain KAGVTQTPRYLIKTRGQQVTLSCSPISGHRSVSWYQQTPGQGLQFLFEYFSETQRNKGNFPGRFSGRQFSNSRSEMNVSTLELGDSALYLCASSLGQGGVNTEAFFGQGTRLTVV.

The chain uses TRBV6-6 and TRBJ1-2, with 9 bases matching TRBD1. CDR3 length: 16 amino acids. The V gene end was trimmed by 5 bases and the J gene end by 4 bases; junction bases not matched to a gene: 11. Germline assignment: CDR1 MNHNY and CDR2 SVGAGI (reference sequence). CDR3 protein: CASSSGTGLRSYGYTF. CDR3 coding DNA: TGTGCCAGCAGTAGTGGGACAGGGCTCCGTTCCTATGGCTACACCTTC.

This chain uses TRBV5-1 with TRBJ2-7; 7 bases agree with TRBD1. J was trimmed by 3 bases and V by 2 bases; bases with no gene match: 5. Per germline, CDR1 SGHRS and CDR2 YFSETQ. The CDR3 consists of 14 residues. The CDR3 region has the DNA TGCGCCAGCAGCTTAGCCGACAGGGTCTACGAGCAGTACTTC. This gives the protein CASSLADRVYEQYF.

The chain recombines TRBV11-3 with TRBJ2-1; 10 bases are a match to TRBD2. The germline gives CDR1 SGHNT, CDR2 YENEEA. The CDR3 has 19 residues. The ends lost 0 bases at V and 8 bases at J; junction bases unmatched: 16. CDR3 protein: CASSLDLPFASGSYYEQFF. CDR3 nucleotides: TGTGCCAGCAGCTTAGATCTTCCGTTCGCTAGCGGGAGTTACTATGAGCAGTTCTTC. Filled out from reference TRBV11-3 and TRBJ2-1, the complete variable domain reads EAGVVQSPRYKIIEKKQPVAFWCNPISGHNTLYWYLQNLGQGPELLIRYENEEAVDDSQLPKDRFSAERLKGVDSTLKIQPAELGDSAVYLCASSLDLPFASGSYYEQFFGPGTRLTVL.

The chain employs TRBV29-1 and TRBJ2-1; 7 bases match TRBD2. V was pared by 1 base and J by 11 bases, with 8 bases of the junction left unmatched. The CDR3 consists of 13 residues. CDR1 is SQVTM, CDR2 ANQGSEA, per germline. This chain's CDR3 is CSVEGASSGQQFF. In DNA, the CDR3 is TGCAGCGTTGAAGGGGCCTCTAGCGGTCAGCAGTTCTTC.

The V gene is TRBV7-8, the J gene TRBJ2-3; D is perhaps TRBD2 (6 bases). V was clipped by 6 bases and J by 2 bases, with 12 bases between them. The CDR3 runs to 14 residues. CDR1 SGHVS and CDR2 FQNEAQ come from the germline V gene. The CDR3 sequence is CASRLGLNTDTQYF. CDR3 nucleotides: TGTGCCAGCAGACTGGGACTTAACACAGATACGCAGTATTTT.

The rearrangement joins TRBV19 to TRBJ2-1; D gene uncertain. The V end lost 3 bases, the J end lost 4 bases, and 16 bases lay between the germline ends. The germline V gene has CDR1 LNHDA and CDR2 SQIVND (reference sequence). The CDR3 is made up of 16 amino acids. This chain's CDR3 is CASSINSLSLYNEQFF. The CDR3 DNA sequence: TGTGCCAGTAGTATTAATAGTCTTTCACTATACAATGAGCAGTTCTTC.

V usage is TRBV5-1 and J usage is TRBJ2-1; TRBD2 aligns across 10 bases. This CDR3 is 19 amino acids long. The V and J ends lost 0 bases and 6 bases, in that order; junction bases with no gene match: 15. Germline CDR1 and CDR2: SGHRS and YFSETQ. The DNA of the CDR3 is TGCGCCAGCAGCTTGGTGGCGGCCCTAGCGGGAGTCATCAGCAATGAGCAGTTCTTC. Its protein is CASSLVAALAGVISNEQFF. Variable domain in full (rest from reference TRBV5-1 and TRBJ2-1): KAGVTQTPRYLIKTRGQQVTLSCSPISGHRSVSWYQQTPGQGLQFLFEYFSETQRNKGNFPGRFSGRQFSNSRSEMNVSTLELGDSALYLCASSLVAALAGVISNEQFFGPGTRLTVL.